This T cell receptor (beta chain) was captured in a study of T cells after yellow fever vaccination. MiXCR, run by TCRdb on the 5' RACE reads, gives a single entry per CDR3 protein. The table lists 60,000 to 75,000 distinct CDR3 sequences, about 6% of them singletons. This clonotype occurred many times. Germline V gene sequence: CDR1 LGHNA, CDR2 YSLEER. The V gene lost 0 bases and the J gene lost 4 bases, with 13 bases spanning the gap. This CDR3 is built from 16 residues. J is TRBJ2-1 and V is TRBV4-3; D unclear. The starting material was CD8+ T cells sorted from PBMCs, obtained 45 days after the first yellow fever vaccination. The source is a man aged 18 to 30 who received the YFV17D yellow fever vaccine. As DNA, the CDR3 is TGCGCCAGCAGCCAAGAAGGGCCCGCCCAATACAATGAGCAGTTCTTC. Translating it yields CASSQEGPAQYNEQFF.